This is a list of T cell receptor beta chains from one sample in a study of blood T cells in healthy people across ages. TCRdb analysed the 5' RACE reads with MiXCR anew, one entry per CDR3 protein. The sample yields approximately 800,000 distinct CDR3 sequences, around half seen once. Input material: blood. These receptors all stem from a man of 80 years or more in good health. The CDR3 runs from the conserved cysteine through the conserved F or W. The D gene is left open where the match is weak. Expanded clones are given a class, and other clones once, few, many or no size at all.

clone_size | d_call | j_call | v_call | cdr3_aa | cdr3_nt
NA | NA | TRBJ2-3 | TRBV20-1 | CSASWTSDSNTQYF | TGCAGTGCTAGTTGGACGTCCGATTCGAATACGCAGTATTTT
NA | NA | TRBJ2-7 | TRBV12-3/TRBV12-4 | CAGSFRKFYEQYF | TGTGCCGGCAGTTTCCGAAAATTCTACGAGCAGTACTTC
NA | TRBD2 | TRBJ2-3 | TRBV18 | CASSPAGDADTQYF | TGTGCCAGCTCACCAGCGGGGGATGCAGATACGCAGTATTTT
NA | NA | TRBJ2-3 | TRBV6-2/TRBV6-3 | CASSVKGGGRTDTQYF | TGTGCCAGCAGCGTAAAAGGGGGAGGGAGGACAGATACGCAGTATTTT
few | TRBD2 | TRBJ2-6 | TRBV5-6 | CASTFRAGGISGANVLTF | TGTGCCAGCACCTTCCGGGCGGGAGGCATCTCTGGGGCCAACGTCCTGACTTTC
NA | NA | TRBJ2-7 | TRBV7-9 | CASSIRGGSTYEQYF | TGTGCCAGCAGCATCCGGGGCGGCTCGACCTACGAGCAGTACTTC
NA | TRBD2 | TRBJ2-1 | TRBV9 | CAGSGPGLAVDEQFF | TGTGCCGGCAGCGGACCGGGACTAGCGGTCGATGAGCAGTTCTTC
NA | NA | TRBJ1-2 | TRBV20-1 | CSAPSTGLNYGYTF | TGCAGTGCCCCTTCGACAGGACTTAACTATGGCTACACCTTC
many | TRBD1 | TRBJ2-1 | TRBV12-3/TRBV12-4 | CASYPSLIGVPHTGDDYNEQFF | TGTGCCAGCTATCCCAGCCTTATAGGTGTTCCCCACACAGGGGACGACTACAATGAGCAGTTCTTC
few | NA | TRBJ2-1 | TRBV3-1 | CASSQEKLYNNEQFF | TGTGCCAGCAGCCAAGAGAAGCTCTATAACAATGAGCAGTTCTTC
NA | NA | TRBJ2-3 | TRBV3-1 | CASSQDAVSDTQYF | TGTGCCAGCAGCCAAGACGCTGTATCGGATACGCAGTATTTT
NA | NA | TRBJ2-1 | TRBV25-1 | CASSEQTGPGLGSYNEQFF | TGTGCCAGCAGTGAACAGACAGGCCCCGGGTTGGGCTCCTACAATGAGCAGTTCTTC
NA | TRBD2 | TRBJ2-1 | TRBV2 | CASSERWREGLNEQFF | TGTGCCAGCAGTGAACGTTGGCGGGAGGGCCTGAATGAGCAGTTCTTC
few | NA | TRBJ2-7 | TRBV29-1 | CSVEDRRGYEQYF | TGCAGCGTTGAAGATCGGAGGGGCTACGAGCAGTACTTC
NA | TRBD2 | TRBJ2-7 | TRBV5-1 | CASSIRLAGAHEQYF | TGCGCCAGCAGCATTCGACTAGCGGGAGCGCATGAGCAGTACTTC
NA | TRBD1 | TRBJ2-7 | TRBV9 | CASSVTGTGKTYEQYF | TGTGCCAGCAGCGTCACCGGGACAGGGAAGACCTACGAGCAGTACTTC
NA | NA | TRBJ1-1 | TRBV4-1 | CASSQDWEEANTEAFF | TGCGCCAGCAGCCAAGATTGGGAGGAGGCGAACACTGAAGCTTTCTTT
few | NA | TRBJ2-7 | TRBV6-5 | CASIHEQYF | TGTGCCAGCATCCACGAGCAGTACTTC
few | NA | TRBJ2-2 | TRBV15 | CATSGDRGYGELFF | TGTGCCACCAGCGGGGACCGTGGCTATGGGGAGCTGTTTTTT
once | TRBD1 | TRBJ1-2 | TRBV5-1 | CASSPSWDSLYGYTF | TGCGCCAGCAGCCCAAGCTGGGACAGTTTATATGGCTACACCTTC
NA | NA | TRBJ2-7 | TRBV27 | CVSSLGATESTYEQYF | TGTGTCAGCAGTCTAGGGGCCACAGAGTCTACCTACGAGCAGTACTTC
NA | NA | TRBJ2-7 | TRBV29-1 | CSVGRGRDEQYF | TGCAGCGTTGGTAGAGGGCGAGACGAGCAGTACTTC
NA | NA | TRBJ2-1 | TRBV14 | CASSQSRLEQFF | TGTGCCAGCAGCCAATCGAGACTAGAGCAGTTCTTC
once | NA | TRBJ1-5 | TRBV7-2 | CASRVRAGGDQPQHF | TGTGCCAGCAGAGTTAGGGCGGGGGGGGATCAGCCCCAGCATTTT
NA | NA | TRBJ2-3 | TRBV12-3/TRBV12-4 | CASSSPTVTDTQYF | TGTGCCAGCAGTTCTCCGACAGTCACAGATACGCAGTATTTT
NA | NA | TRBJ2-5 | TRBV6-6 | CAGRTGSQETQYF | TGTGCCGGTAGGACGGGATCCCAAGAGACCCAGTACTTC
NA | NA | TRBJ2-2 | TRBV20-1 | CSARDRPPPTGELFF | TGCAGTGCTAGAGATAGGCCCCCACCCACCGGGGAGCTGTTTTTT
few | NA | TRBJ1-5 | TRBV2 | CASSGTANHHQPQHF | TGTGCCAGCAGTGGGACAGCGAACCATCATCAGCCCCAGCATTTT
NA | NA | TRBJ2-1 | TRBV28 | CASMWQHNEQFF | TGTGCCAGCATGTGGCAACACAATGAGCAGTTCTTC
once | TRBD1 | TRBJ1-1 | TRBV28 | CASIRCRGVGNTEAFF | TGTGCCAGCATTAGATGCAGGGGGGTTGGGAACACTGAAGCTTTCTTT
NA | TRBD1 | TRBJ2-7 | TRBV12-3/TRBV12-4 | CASRLAGGEQYF | TGTGCCAGCAGGCTCGCAGGGGGCGAGCAGTACTTC
NA | TRBD2 | TRBJ2-5 | TRBV20-1 | CSARALAVGETQYF | TGCAGTGCTAGAGCCCTAGCGGTGGGGGAGACCCAGTACTTC
many | NA | TRBJ2-1 | TRBV5-1 | CASSELPGEYNEQFF | TGCGCCAGCAGCGAGCTTCCCGGGGAGTACAATGAGCAGTTCTTC
NA | NA | TRBJ1-1 | TRBV3-1 | CASKRERVDTEAFF | TGTGCCAGCAAAAGGGAGAGGGTGGACACTGAAGCTTTCTTT
NA | TRBD2 | TRBJ2-5 | TRBV7-6 | CASSAIAGGLEQYF | TGTGCCAGCAGCGCAATAGCGGGGGGGTTAGAGCAGTACTTC
NA | NA | TRBJ2-5 | TRBV20-1 | CSARNGETQYF | TGCAGTGCTAGAAATGGGGAGACCCAGTACTTC
NA | NA | TRBJ2-5 | TRBV6-2/TRBV6-3 | CASSYGGRAQETQYF | TGTGCCAGCAGTTACGGAGGCAGGGCCCAAGAGACCCAGTACTTC
NA | TRBD1 | TRBJ1-1 | TRBV27 | CASSSTGRSYVSEAFF | TGTGCCAGCAGTTCGACAGGGAGGTCGTATGTGTCGGAAGCTTTCTTT
many | NA | TRBJ2-7 | TRBV28 | CASSLRKEGRINSYEQYF | TGTGCCAGCAGTTTGCGTAAGGAGGGCCGAATAAACTCCTACGAGCAGTACTTC
once | NA | TRBJ2-7 | TRBV20-1 | CSASGDSAYNEQYF | TGCAGTGCTAGCGGAGACTCAGCCTACAATGAGCAGTACTTC
NA | TRBD2 | TRBJ2-3 | TRBV28 | CASGYPAGASTDTQYF | TGTGCCAGCGGTTACCCAGCGGGAGCTTCGACAGATACGCAGTATTTT
many | TRBD1 | TRBJ1-6 | TRBV2 | CASSRDSYNSPLHF | TGTGCCAGCAGTCGGGACAGTTATAATTCACCCCTCCACTTT
NA | NA | TRBJ2-5 | TRBV6-2/TRBV6-3 | CASSYGGVPQETQYF | TGTGCCAGCAGTTACGGAGGAGTACCCCAAGAGACCCAGTACTTC
NA | TRBD2 | TRBJ2-3 | TRBV30 | CAWSVLAGGTDTQYF | TGTGCCTGGAGTGTACTAGCGGGAGGTACAGATACGCAGTATTTT
NA | NA | TRBJ2-7 | TRBV7-3 | CASSSQPRLGGVYNEQYF | TGTGCCAGCAGCTCACAGCCTCGACTAGGAGGGGTATACAATGAGCAGTACTTC
NA | NA | TRBJ2-7 | TRBV10-2 | CASSLGNLRGLSAQYF | TGCGCCAGCAGCCTCGGAAATCTGCGGGGCCTCTCGGCCCAGTACTTC
NA | TRBD1 | TRBJ1-4 | TRBV5-1 | CASSETPGQGAEKLFF | TGCGCCAGCAGCGAAACCCCGGGACAGGGGGCTGAAAAACTGTTTTTT
NA | NA | TRBJ1-1 | TRBV29-1 | CSVGGGSDTEAFF | TGCAGCGTGGGCGGGGGCTCGGACACTGAAGCTTTCTTT
few | NA | TRBJ2-1 | TRBV9 | CASSVGYEQFF | TGTGCCAGCAGCGTAGGCTATGAGCAGTTCTTC
once | NA | TRBJ2-5 | TRBV20-1 | CSAGDPRTWQETQYF | TGCAGTGCTGGAGATCCTAGGACTTGGCAAGAGACCCAGTACTTC
NA | NA | TRBJ2-1 | TRBV20-1 | CSARRSPSGYNEQFF | TGCAGTGCTCGCCGATCCCCGTCGGGTTACAATGAGCAGTTCTTC
few | NA | TRBJ2-7 | TRBV28 | CASSRSAAAYEQYF | TGTGCCAGCAGTCGCTCGGCGGCGGCCTACGAGCAGTACTTC
few | NA | TRBJ2-7 | TRBV7-2 | CASSLPGALDEQYF | TGTGCCAGCAGCTTACCGGGGGCGCTCGACGAGCAGTACTTC
NA | TRBD2 | TRBJ2-3 | TRBV5-1 | CASSFRLAGQASTDTQYF | TGCGCCAGCAGCTTCCGACTAGCGGGTCAAGCTAGCACAGATACGCAGTATTTT